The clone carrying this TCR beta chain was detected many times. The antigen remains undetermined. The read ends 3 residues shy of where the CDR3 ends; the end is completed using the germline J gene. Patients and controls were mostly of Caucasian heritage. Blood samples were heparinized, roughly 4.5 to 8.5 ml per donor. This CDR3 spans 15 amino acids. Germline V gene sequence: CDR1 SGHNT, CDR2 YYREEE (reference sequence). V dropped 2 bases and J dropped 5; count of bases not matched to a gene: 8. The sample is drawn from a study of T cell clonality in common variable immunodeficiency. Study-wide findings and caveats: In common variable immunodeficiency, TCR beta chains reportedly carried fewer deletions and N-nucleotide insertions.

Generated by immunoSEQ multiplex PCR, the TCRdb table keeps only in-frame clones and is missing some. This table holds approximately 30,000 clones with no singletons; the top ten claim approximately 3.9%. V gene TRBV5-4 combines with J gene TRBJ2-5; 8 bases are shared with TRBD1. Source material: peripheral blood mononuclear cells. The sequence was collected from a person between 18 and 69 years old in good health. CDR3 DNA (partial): TGTGCCAGCAGCTTCGCAGGGGGCGCAGGGGAGACC. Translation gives CASSFAGGAGET. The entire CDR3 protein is CASSFAGGAGETQYF. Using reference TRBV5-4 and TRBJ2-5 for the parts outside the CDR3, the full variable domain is ETGVTQSPTHLIKTRGQQVTLRCSSQSGHNTVSWYQQALGQGPQFIFQYYREEENGRGNFPPRFSGLQFPNYSSELNVNALELDDSALYLCASSFAGGAGETQYFGPGTRLLVL.